Here is one TCR beta chain with its context. V was clipped by 3 bases and J by 0 bases; unmatched bases: 7. Per the germline V gene, CDR1 is SNHLY and CDR2 is FYNNEI. This CDR3 is 18 amino acids long. The data derive from a study of CD8 T cells in Susac syndrome. RNA amounts of about 0.5 to 1 ug underwent reverse transcription with random hexamers. An immunoSEQ multiplex PCR generated amplified TCR beta CDR3 products spanning 54 Vbeta and 13 Jbeta. TCRdb re-analysed the immunoSEQ multiplex PCR reads in MiXCR, keeping a single row per CDR3 protein. The data show about 120,000 distinct CDR3 sequences, with 85% to 95% seen just once and 0.14% held by the top ten. The CD8+ and CD4+ T cells were isolated magnetically using a negative isolation approach, whereas the TEMRA cells were enriched by FACS.

The chain links TRBV2 to TRBJ2-1; 11 bases align to TRBD2. This receptor was obtained from a human donor in good health. Input material: CD4+ T cells from PBMCs. CDR3 in amino acids: CASSEIGGLAGSYNEQFF. The CDR3 DNA reads as TGTGCCAGCAGTGAGATCGGCGGACTAGCGGGCTCCTACAATGAGCAGTTCTTC. Together with reference TRBV2 and TRBJ2-1, the CDR3 gives the full variable domain: EPEVTQTPSHQVTQMGQEVILRCVPISNHLYFYWYRQILGQKVEFLVSFYNNEISEKSEIFDDQFSVERPDGSNFTLKIRSTKLEDSAMYFCASSEIGGLAGSYNEQFFGPGTRLTVL.